This T cell receptor (beta chain) was recovered during a study of monozygotic twins with cystic fibrosis. The method was immunoSEQ multiplex PCR; TCRdb's version includes in-frame clones alone and lacks a portion of them. The sample records 30,000 to 35,000 clones, 96% being singletons. On this clone: What it binds is unknown.

Notes on the study in general: Median Simpson clonality of roughly 0.0093 suggested naive T cells predominated. V usage most resembled the co-twin in 13 of 16 pairs.

The sequence derives from a girl aged 2-15 years with cystic fibrosis. The specimen was blood.

CDR3 region: CASSVVSRNTEAFF. The CDR3 region has the DNA TGTGCCAGCAGCGTAGTATCCAGAAACACTGAAGCTTTCTTT. The genes are TRBV9 and TRBJ1-1; D is unresolved. The CDR3 contains 14 residues. V was clipped by 0 bases and J by 2 bases, with 8 bases between them. The germline CDR1 and CDR2 sequences are SGDLS and YYNGEE.